This TCR beta chain is from a study of shared clonotypes between healthy human individuals. Germline V gene data show CDR1 as LNHNV and CDR2 as YYDKDF (reference sequence). The CDR3 sequence is 16 residues long. V was pared by 1 base and J by 0 bases, with 2 bases of the junction left unmatched. It was into CD45RA+ naive and CD45RA-negative memory subsets that the CD4+ cells were split. TCRdb's copy holds only in-frame clones and misses some; the assay was immunoSEQ multiplex PCR. The data show approximately 720,000 clones, 60% to 80% seen once. This receptor was taken from a woman under 40 in good health. V usage is TRBV15 and J usage is TRBJ1-3; TRBD1 matches at 8 bases. Specimen: memory CD4+ T cells sorted from blood. Described subset: CD45RA-negative fraction. The CDR3 DNA reads as TGTGCCACCAGCAGAGGACAGGGGTTCTCTGGAAACACCATATATTTT. This sequence encodes CATSRGQGFSGNTIYF.